The text below deals with one TCR beta chain. This clonotype was detected a few times. Its antigen is not yet known. Base qualities are missing; no much larger clone stands one base away. Preparation of the library involved 5' RACE. Sequencing took place on an Illumina HiSeq 2000. A universal primer binding site was added through template switching, and the final cDNA carried a unique molecular identifier so that TCR cDNA molecules could be counted accurately. First-strand cDNA for TCR alpha and beta chains was synthesized from specific primers in the conserved constant-segment region. Each cDNA library was double barcoded, with a SMART-Mk sample barcode plus Illumina barcodes, to control for contamination. TruSeq adapter sequences and Illumina sample barcodes were added in two successive PCR steps. The TCR alpha and beta cDNA libraries were sequenced on the Illumina HiSeq platform using custom primers. As for how the authors treated the data: MiGEC processed the raw reads to extract unique molecular identifiers, while MiXCR was used to determine the CDR3 positions. For each individual, recombination models were inferred using an EM algorithm with the repgenHMM and IGoR tools. Shared clonotype analysis was performed with the tcR package in R, normalizing sharing by the product of cloneset sizes. Out-of-frame nonproductive sequences were analyzed to study raw recombination free of thymic and clonal selection effects. The public reads were reanalyzed by TCRdb: fastp trimming at Q25, MiXCR alignment, in-frame beta chains only. Rows with a matching CDR3 protein are joined into one entry that keeps the most common DNA and genes. The authors' filters were not applied to this entry. This sample is represented by around 370,000 distinct CDR3 sequences; 8.5% to 10% of them were singletons. In total, the top ten clones hold roughly 9% of the sample.

CDR3 length: 15 amino acids, cysteine to phenylalanine. The DNA shown is the 45-base CDR3, in frame from base 1. Trimmed from V: 6 bases; trimmed from J: 3 bases; junction bases lacking a gene match: 4. The entry originates in a study of identical twins (dated by TCRdb to 2016 to 2017). In the study overall: To test whether fetal clonotypes persist, the study used deep sequencing on TCR alpha and beta repertoires from monozygotic twins, unrelated adults of various ages, and cord blood. To rule out contamination, the twin experiments were replicated at different times with different library preparation protocols. What the study reported, not specific to this receptor: Compared with coincidental sharing between unrelated individuals, out-of-frame TCR alpha sequences shared between twins had an excess of sequences with low generation probability. Out-of-frame TCR alpha sharing in monozygotic twins was systematically underestimated by recombination models, whereas sharing between unrelated individuals was in agreement with the recombination models. Fewer insertions were carried by abundant cord blood beta clonotypes; a weaker similar trend was observed in young adult naive repertoires, while no such trend was observed in memory repertoires. Zero-insertion analyses could be partly confounded by invariant T cells such as MAIT and iNKT, though diverse VJ usage argued against such confounding for most clonotypes. Because the same donors could not be followed over many years, the conclusions relied on cross-sectional statistical analysis. A weaker excess of twin sharing was found in beta out-of-frame sequences because the signal-to-noise ratio was lowered by fewer shared sequences.

Every donor in the study was a healthy Caucasian. The study also sequenced three unrelated non-twin adults: a male aged 18 to 29, a male aged 50 to 60 and a female aged 50 to 60. Using Miltenyi CD45RO+ enrichment and human naive T-cell isolation kits, memory (CD45RO+) and naive T cells were isolated from PBMC. The chain couples TRBV12-3 or TRBV12-4 to TRBJ2-1, and 11 junctional nucleotides match TRBD2. The sequence derives from a woman in her 50s in good health. The sample was naive T cells sorted from blood. The label giving this sample's cell subset or site can be read as: cells isolated with a human naive T-cell isolation kit. The CDR3 protein sequence reads: CASRTLAGDYNEQFF. The nucleotide sequence is given as TGTGCCAGCAGAACACTAGCGGGAGACTACAATGAGCAGTTCTTC.